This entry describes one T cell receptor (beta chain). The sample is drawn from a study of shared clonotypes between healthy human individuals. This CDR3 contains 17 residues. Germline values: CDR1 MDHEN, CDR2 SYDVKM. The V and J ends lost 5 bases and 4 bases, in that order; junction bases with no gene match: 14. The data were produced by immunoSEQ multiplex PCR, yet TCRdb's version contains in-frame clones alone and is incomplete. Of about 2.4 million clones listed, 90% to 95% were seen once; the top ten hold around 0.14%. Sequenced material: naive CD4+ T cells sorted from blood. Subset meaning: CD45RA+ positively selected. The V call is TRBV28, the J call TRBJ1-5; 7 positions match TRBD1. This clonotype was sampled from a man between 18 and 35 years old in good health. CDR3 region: CASSLKLGTESNQPQHF. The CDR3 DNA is TGTGCCAGCAGTCTGAAATTAGGGACAGAAAGTAATCAGCCCCAGCATTTT.